This T cell receptor (beta chain) derives from a study of blood T cells in healthy people across ages. Study as a whole: Capturing about one barcoded beta molecule per two T cells was achieved by template switching.

Through a sample-barcoded 5' primer and a J-beta primer mix, a second PCR was run for about 6 to 12 cycles. TCRdb ran MiXCR on the 5' RACE reads and lists one entry per CDR3 protein. Among some 900,000 distinct CDR3 sequences listed, around 46% were seen once. The CDR3 extends over 15 amino acids. The germline V and J ends were trimmed by 3 bases and 0 bases, with 12 bases remaining between them. Looked up from germline, CDR1 is SEHNR and CDR2 is FQNEAQ (reference sequence). The sample providers were healthy Caucasian people from Russia, aged roughly 6 to 90. The J gene is TRBJ2-7, the V gene TRBV7-9; D perhaps matches TRBD1 (5 bases). The clonotype comes from a young man in good health. Sample: blood. Here the CDR3 reads CASSLVGAGSYEQYF. The CDR3 coding sequence is TGTGCCAGCAGCTTGGTAGGGGCCGGCTCCTACGAGCAGTACTTC. Full variable domain (remainder filled in from reference TRBV7-9 and TRBJ2-7): DTGVSQNPRHKITKRGQNVTFRCDPISEHNRLYWYRQTLGQGPEFLTYFQNEAQLEKSRLLSDRFSAERPKGSFSTLEIQRTEQGDSAMYLCASSLVGAGSYEQYFGPGTRLTVT.